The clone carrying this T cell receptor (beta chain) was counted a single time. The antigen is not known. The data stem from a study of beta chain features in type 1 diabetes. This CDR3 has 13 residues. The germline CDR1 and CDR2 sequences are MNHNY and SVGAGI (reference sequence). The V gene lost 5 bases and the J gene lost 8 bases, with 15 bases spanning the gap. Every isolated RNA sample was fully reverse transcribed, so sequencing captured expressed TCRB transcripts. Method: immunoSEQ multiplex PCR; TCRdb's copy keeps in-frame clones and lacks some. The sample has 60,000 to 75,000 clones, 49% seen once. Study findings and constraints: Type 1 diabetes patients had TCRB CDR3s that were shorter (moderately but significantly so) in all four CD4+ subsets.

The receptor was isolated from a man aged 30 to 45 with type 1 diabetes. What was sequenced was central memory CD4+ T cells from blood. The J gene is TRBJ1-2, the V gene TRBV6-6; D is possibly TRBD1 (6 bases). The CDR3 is CASSAGELRGYTF. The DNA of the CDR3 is TGTGCCAGCAGTGCAGGGGAGTTGAGGGGCTACACCTTC.